The 24 T cell receptor beta chains presented below share a single source sample, sequenced in a study of T cells in narcolepsy. Clones were sequenced by immunoSEQ multiplex PCR, and TCRdb holds only the in-frame ones, with some missing. Counted here are more than 20,000 clones, 75% to 85% occurring once; the ten biggest clones make up approximately 3.9%. Sequences were obtained from memory (CD45RA-) CD4+ T cells from blood. Every receptor here comes from a human donor in good health.

The gene calls are TRBV9 and TRBJ2-2; D is unresolved. This CDR3 has 13 residues. With 4 bases removed from V and 6 bases from J, the gap between germline ends came to 10 bases. Germline CDR1 reads SGDLS; CDR2 reads YYNGEE. The CDR3 region is CASSPRRPGELFF. CDR3 DNA sequence: TGTGCCAGCAGCCCCCGCAGGCCCGGGGAGCTGTTTTTT.

This chain uses TRBV6-4 with TRBJ2-2; D ambiguous. Germline-derived CDR1 and CDR2 are MRHNA and SNTAGT. The V and J ends lost 6 bases and 0 bases respectively, with 8 bases between them. The CDR3 is made up of 14 amino acids. CDR3 nucleotides: TGTGCCAGCAGAGAAGTCGCGAACACCGGGGAGCTGTTTTTT. Its translation is CASREVANTGELFF.

The chain's CDR3 is CASSRSRGNTEAFF. The CDR3 DNA is TGTGCCAGCAGTCGGAGCAGAGGAAACACTGAAGCTTTCTTT. The rearrangement joins TRBV6-5 to TRBJ1-1, with D unclear. Deletions cut 5 bases from V and 2 bases from J, with 12 bases between. The CDR3 spans 14 residues. From germline, CDR1 is MNHEY and CDR2 SVGAGI.

Only one count was recorded for this clone. As DNA, the CDR3 is TGCGCCAGCAGTGAATCTAGCGGGGGGAATGAGCAGTTCTTC. It specifies CASSESSGGNEQFF. The chain joins TRBV10-1 to TRBJ2-1, with 11 positions matching TRBD2. The CDR3 contains 14 residues. CDR1 WNHNN and CDR2 SYGVQD come from the germline V gene (reference sequence). The trim removed 3 bases at V and 7 bases at J, leaving 2 bases unmatched.

The J gene is TRBJ1-5, the V gene TRBV19, with a weak D call TRBD1 (5 bases). The V and J ends lost 7 bases and 2 bases respectively, with 21 bases between them. This CDR3 is 17 amino acids long. The germline V gene encodes CDR1 LNHDA and CDR2 SQIVND (reference sequence). CDR3 in amino acids: CASTMGGVGSGNQPQHF. DNA for the CDR3: TGTGCCAGTACCATGGGAGGGGTGGGGAGTGGCAATCAGCCCCAGCATTTT.

The chain employs TRBV6-1 and TRBJ1-5; 9 bases are a match to TRBD1. CDR3 length: 14 amino acids. The trim removed 4 bases at V and 10 bases at J, leaving 8 bases unmatched. Germline V gene data show CDR1 as MNHNS and CDR2 as SASEGT. CDR3 sequence (DNA): TGTGCCAGCAGTGCGGACAGGGGTCCCCCTCCCCAGCATTTT. It encodes CASSADRGPPPQHF.

This clone was detected only once. The chain uses TRBV27 and TRBJ2-2, with 9 bases lining up with TRBD1. V gave up 8 bases and J gave up 6 bases; unmatched junction bases: 7. This CDR3 has 14 residues. The V gene's germline CDR1 is MNHEY and CDR2 SMNVEV (reference sequence). CDR3 sequence: CASRRDRVAGELFF. CDR3 sequence (DNA): TGTGCCAGCCGCAGGGACAGGGTGGCCGGGGAGCTGTTTTTT.

The chain is built from TRBV6-5 and TRBJ1-6; D unresolved. The V gene lost 3 bases and the J gene lost 8 bases, with 5 bases spanning the gap. CDR3 length: 12 amino acids. CDR1 MNHEY and CDR2 SVGAGI come from the germline V gene. CDR3 residues: CASSYRDSPLHF. For the CDR3, the DNA is TGTGCCAGCAGTTATAGGGATTCACCCCTCCACTTT.

J is TRBJ2-1 and V is TRBV5-8; 8 bases line up with TRBD2. Trimming removed 2 bases from V and 0 bases from J; junction bases left unmatched: 10. CDR1 and CDR2 (germline): SGHTS, YDEGEE. The CDR3 totals 18 residues. The CDR3: CASSLTGTSGYSYNEQFF. The CDR3 bases are TGTGCCAGCAGCTTAACGGGTACTAGCGGCTACTCCTACAATGAGCAGTTCTTC.

The chain couples TRBV10-3 to TRBJ1-5, with a possible D match to TRBD1 (5 bases). Germline-derived CDR1 and CDR2 are ENHRY and SYGVKD. With 0 bases removed from V and 7 bases from J, the gap between germline ends came to 19 bases. This CDR3 spans 17 amino acids. In nucleotides, the CDR3 is TGTGCCATCAGTGAGTCGATTTCGCGGGGGGGGGACCAGCCCCAGCATTTT. The encoded protein is CAISESISRGGDQPQHF.

This clone has just a few counts. V is TRBV5-6 and J is TRBJ2-7; 12 bases match TRBD2. The CDR3 is 15 amino acids. Germline CDR1 SGHDT, CDR2 YYEEEE. The J segment lost 2 bases and the V segment lost 4 bases, leaving 4 bases of the junction unmatched. The CDR3 protein is CASSPRLAGAYEQYF. The CDR3 nucleotides read TGTGCCAGCAGCCCCCGACTAGCGGGGGCCTACGAGCAGTACTTC.

This clone has a handful of counts. The rearrangement joins TRBV9 to TRBJ2-2; D not certain. The V end lost 4 bases, the J end lost 8 bases, and 15 bases lay between the germline ends. The CDR3 sequence is 14 residues long. The V gene's germline CDR1 is SGDLS and CDR2 YYNGEE. In DNA form, the CDR3 reads TGTGCCAGCAGCATAGGCTCCGTAATGGGGGAGCTGTTTTTT. Translating gives CASSIGSVMGELFF.

This chain links TRBV11-3 with TRBJ2-7, with 8 bases that match TRBD1. The CDR3 loop spans 12 amino acids. The germline V gene encodes CDR1 SGHNT and CDR2 YENEEA. V gave up 5 bases and J gave up 6 bases; unmatched junction bases: 3. The CDR3 DNA follows: TGTGCCAGCAGCAAGGACAGGGCCGAGCAGTACTTC. Amino acid sequence: CASSKDRAEQYF.

The CDR3 nucleotides read TGTGCCAGCAGCTTAACCGCGAGCGGGGCCGGGACAGATACGCAGTATTTT. This gives the protein CASSLTASGAGTDTQYF. This chain uses TRBV7-3 with TRBJ2-3; 7 bases agree with TRBD2. CDR3 length: 17 residues. Germline V gene sequence: CDR1 SGHTA, CDR2 FQGTGA. The V and J ends lost 0 bases and 3 bases, in that order; junction bases with no gene match: 9.

This chain uses TRBV7-2 with TRBJ2-1; 7 bases line up with TRBD1. Germline loops: CDR1 SGHTA, CDR2 FQGNSA. The CDR3 is 16 amino acids. V shed 1 base, J shed 5 bases, and the junction held 8 bases outside the gene matches. CDR3 sequence reads: CASSLVYRGGDNEQFF. The DNA of the CDR3 is TGTGCCAGCAGCTTAGTATACAGGGGTGGGGACAATGAGCAGTTCTTC. Drawing the rest from reference TRBV7-2 and TRBJ2-1, the complete variable domain is GAGVSQSPSNKVTEKGKDVELRCDPISGHTALYWYRQSLGQGLEFLIYFQGNSAPDKSGLPSDRFSAERTGGSVSTLTIQRTQQEDSAVYLCASSLVYRGGDNEQFFGPGTRLTVL.

The chain is built from TRBV10-3 and TRBJ1-3; D unresolved. Deletions cut 4 bases from V and 0 bases from J, with 7 bases between. Germline V gene data show CDR1 as ENHRY and CDR2 as SYGVKD. There are 14 residues in the CDR3. CDR3 bases: TGTGCCATCAGTGTTGTCCCCTCTGGAAACACCATATATTTT. Its protein is CAISVVPSGNTIYF.

The chain couples TRBV9 to TRBJ1-3; unclear D gene. Germline V gene lookup returns CDR1 SGDLS and CDR2 YYNGEE. The CDR3 spans 17 residues. The V end lost 0 bases, the J end lost 1 base, and 14 bases lay between the germline ends. CDR3 nucleotide sequence: TGTGCCAGCAGCGTAGCAGGCGAGCGGGGTTCTGGAAACACCATATATTTT. Amino acid sequence: CASSVAGERGSGNTIYF.

The rearrangement joins TRBV5-1 to TRBJ1-2, with D perhaps matching TRBD1 (6 bases). CDR3 length: 14 amino acids. V lost 0 bases and J lost 4, with 10 bases in between. The germline V gene has CDR1 SGHRS and CDR2 YFSETQ. CDR3 protein: CASSLERGAYGYTF. DNA of the CDR3: TGCGCCAGCAGCTTGGAACGGGGGGCCTATGGCTACACCTTC.

The chain has TRBV2 and TRBJ2-2, with D possibly matching TRBD1 (6 bases). V was shortened by 3 bases and J by 3 bases, with 11 bases between the two germline ends. The CDR3 totals 15 residues. The germline V gene has CDR1 SNHLY and CDR2 FYNNEI. The CDR3 nucleotides are TGTGCCAGCAGTGATTTGGACAGACACACCGGGGAGCTGTTTTTT. Its protein product is CASSDLDRHTGELFF.

This sequence joins TRBV6-5 and TRBJ1-6; 9 bases match TRBD1. CDR1 MNHEY and CDR2 SVGAGI come from the germline V gene. V was pared by 6 bases and J by 10 bases, with 10 bases of the junction left unmatched. The CDR3 has 15 amino acids. The CDR3 sequence: CASRLRTGDSSPLHF. Here the CDR3 DNA reads TGTGCCAGCAGACTTCGGACAGGGGACAGCTCACCCCTCCACTTT.

CDR3: CASSRSSVNQPQHF. The CDR3 nucleotides are TGCGCCAGCAGCCGAAGTTCGGTCAATCAGCCCCAGCATTTT. This chain uses TRBV4-1 with TRBJ1-5; D is ambiguous. Per the germline V gene, CDR1 is MGHRA and CDR2 is YSYEKL. The CDR3 runs to 14 residues. V lost 4 bases and J lost 3, with 10 bases in between.

The gene calls are TRBV7-8 and TRBJ2-5, with D uncertain. The CDR3 is made up of 15 amino acids. Trimming left V 5 bases short and J 7 bases short, with 20 bases between. CDR1 and CDR2 from the germline V gene are SGHVS and FQNEAQ. This chain's CDR3 is CASSREEAGRVTQYF. The CDR3 DNA reads as TGTGCCAGCAGCCGAGAAGAAGCCGGTAGGGTGACCCAGTACTTC.

The chain is built from TRBV5-5 and TRBJ2-5; D may be TRBD1 (5 bases). Deletions cut 2 bases from V and 3 bases from J, with 8 bases between. The CDR3 totals 13 residues. Germline V CDR1 and CDR2: SGHKS, YYEKEE (reference sequence). The CDR3 spells CASSFPGKETQYF. CDR3 nucleotide sequence: TGTGCCAGCAGCTTTCCAGGGAAAGAGACCCAGTACTTC.

The genes are TRBV11-2 and TRBJ2-3; no definite D call. There are 15 residues in the CDR3. Germline CDR1 and CDR2: SGHAT and FQNNGV. The ends were cut back, 1 base at V and 2 bases at J, with 10 bases in the middle. The DNA of the CDR3 is TGTGCCAGCAGCTTAGGGTCCGGCCTCACAGATACGCAGTATTTT. Protein: CASSLGSGLTDTQYF.